A selection of T cell receptor beta chains follows, all from one sample in a study of Graves' ophthalmopathy and Graves' hyperthyroidism. TCRdb reprocessed the multiplex PCR reads via MiXCR and lists one record per CDR3 protein. The sample lists approximately 480,000 distinct CDR3 sequences, around an eighth occurring once. Source material: blood. The receptors here all came from a woman aged 30 to 39 with Graves' ophthalmopathy. Both conserved end residues are part of each CDR3. The D gene is left open where the match is weak. Size is stated for part of the rows, as once, few or many counts, or as a class when the clone is expanded.

cdr3_aa,cdr3_nt,clone_size,v_call,j_call,d_call
CASGVRRAEAFF,TGTGCCAGCGGAGTAAGACGAGCTGAAGCTTTCTTT,NA,TRBV12-3/TRBV12-4,TRBJ1-1,NA
CASSPRGRMNTEAFF,TGTGCCAGCAGTCCCCGTGGCCGAATGAACACTGAAGCTTTCTTT,many,TRBV27,TRBJ1-1,NA
CASSLDWVQPQHF,TGTGCCAGCAGTTTAGACTGGGTACAGCCCCAGCATTTT,many,TRBV27,TRBJ1-5,NA
CASSEAPFSGNTIYF,TGTGCCAGCAGTGAAGCACCATTCTCTGGAAACACCATATATTTT,many,TRBV6-1,TRBJ1-3,NA
CASSNAGLALQETQYF,TGTGCCAGCAGCAACGCGGGACTAGCGTTGCAAGAGACCCAGTACTTC,many,TRBV27,TRBJ2-5,TRBD2
CASNTGSNYGYTF,TGTGCCAGCAACACGGGGTCTAACTATGGCTACACCTTC,many,TRBV6-2/TRBV6-3,TRBJ1-2,NA
CASSPGTRETQYF,TGTGCCAGCAGCCCCGGGACTAGAGAGACCCAGTACTTC,many,TRBV18,TRBJ2-5,TRBD2
CSVRGAGNEQYF,TGCAGCGTGAGGGGCGCGGGGAACGAGCAGTACTTC,many,TRBV29-1,TRBJ2-7,NA
CASSVAGPSYEQYF,TGTGCCAGCAGCGTAGCTGGGCCCTCCTACGAGCAGTACTTC,many,TRBV9,TRBJ2-7,NA
CASSHGTNYGYTF,TGTGCCAGCAGCCACGGCACTAACTATGGCTACACCTTC,many,TRBV3-1,TRBJ1-2,NA
CASSFSGLDIQYF,TGTGCCAGCAGCTTCTCAGGGTTGGACATTCAGTACTTC,many,TRBV11-2,TRBJ2-4,NA
CASSRGAVGYSNQPQHF,TGTGCCAGCAGCCGAGGGGCCGTAGGTTATAGCAATCAGCCCCAGCATTTT,NA,TRBV28,TRBJ1-5,NA
CASSPGDRWDGYTF,TGTGCCAGCAGTCCCGGAGACAGGTGGGATGGCTACACCTTC,many,TRBV28,TRBJ1-2,NA
CASSQARTSGRVLETQYF,TGTGCCAGCAGCCAAGCGCGGACTAGCGGGAGGGTCCTGGAGACCCAGTACTTC,many,TRBV3-1,TRBJ2-5,TRBD2
CASEEASGYTF,TGTGCCAGCGAGGAGGCGTCTGGCTACACCTTC,NA,TRBV2,TRBJ1-2,NA
CASSTTGYGKNIQYF,TGTGCCAGCAGTACGACAGGGTATGGCAAAAACATTCAGTACTTC,many,TRBV6-1,TRBJ2-4,TRBD1
CASSLGQGASQPQHF,TGTGCCAGCAGCTTAGGACAGGGGGCAAGTCAGCCCCAGCATTTT,many,TRBV7-9,TRBJ1-5,TRBD1
CASSEEAGTFMNTEAFF,TGTGCCAGCAGTGAGGAGGCGGGGACATTCATGAACACTGAAGCTTTCTTT,many,TRBV6-1,TRBJ1-1,NA
CASSLQVLTGANVLTF,TGCGCCAGCAGCCTCCAGGTTCTTACTGGGGCCAACGTCCTGACTTTC,many,TRBV4-1,TRBJ2-6,NA
CASSRPPPGPNTGELFF,TGTGCCAGCTCACGCCCCCCCCCCGGACCGAACACCGGGGAGCTGTTTTTT,NA,TRBV18,TRBJ2-2,NA
CASSFRGNQYQETQYF,TGCGCCAGCAGCTTCAGGGGAAATCAGTACCAAGAGACCCAGTACTTC,many,TRBV5-1,TRBJ2-5,NA
CASSLPPPGGVGNQPQHF,TGTGCCAGCAGCTTACCCCCACCGGGGGGGGTAGGCAATCAGCCCCAGCATTTT,many,TRBV11-2,TRBJ1-5,NA
CASSPTWRTEAFF,TGTGCCAGCAGCCCCACGTGGAGAACTGAAGCTTTCTTT,many,TRBV7-6,TRBJ1-1,NA
CASSVGVAGNTIYF,TGTGCCAGCAGTGTGGGAGTGGCTGGAAACACCATATATTTT,many,TRBV6-1,TRBJ1-3,NA
CASNYGTGGAEAFF,TGTGCCAGCAACTACGGGACGGGAGGGGCTGAAGCTTTCTTT,many,TRBV12-3/TRBV12-4,TRBJ1-1,NA
CASSQVAVMNTEAFF,TGCGCCAGCAGCCAAGTTGCAGTCATGAACACTGAAGCTTTCTTT,NA,TRBV4-1,TRBJ1-1,NA
CASRTHGLVRYEQYF,TGTGCCAGCAGAACCCACGGACTAGTCCGTTATGAGCAGTACTTC,many,TRBV28,TRBJ2-7,TRBD2